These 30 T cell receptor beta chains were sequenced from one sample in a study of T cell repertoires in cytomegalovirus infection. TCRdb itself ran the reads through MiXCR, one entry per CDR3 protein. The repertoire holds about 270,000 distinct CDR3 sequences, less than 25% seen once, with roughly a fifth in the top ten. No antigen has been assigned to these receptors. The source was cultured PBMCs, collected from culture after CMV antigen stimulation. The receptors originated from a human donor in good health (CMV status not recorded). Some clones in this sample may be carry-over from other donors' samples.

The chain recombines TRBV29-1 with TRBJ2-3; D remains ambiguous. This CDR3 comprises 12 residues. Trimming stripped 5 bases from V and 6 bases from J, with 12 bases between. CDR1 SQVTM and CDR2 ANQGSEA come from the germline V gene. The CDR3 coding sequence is TGCAGCGTTCCTTCATATTCCGATACGCAGTATTTT. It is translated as CSVPSYSDTQYF.

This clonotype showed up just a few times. The CDR3 coding sequence is TGTGCCAGCATCCCATACGGGCAGGGGGCCGGCTACACCTTC. Its translation: CASIPYGQGAGYTF. The J gene is TRBJ1-2, the V gene TRBV6-1, with 8 bases aligning to TRBD1. The V gene end was trimmed by 7 bases and the J gene end by 8 bases; junction bases not matched to a gene: 12. CDR1 MNHNS and CDR2 SASEGT come from the germline V gene. The CDR3 is 14 amino acids.

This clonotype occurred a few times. The DNA for the CDR3 is TGCAGTGCTAGGACAAATGCGAAGGCAGGGATGATGAATGAGCAGTTCTTC. Its protein is CSARTNAKAGMMNEQFF. This chain uses TRBV20-1 with TRBJ2-1; the D gene is possibly TRBD1 (5 bases). Germline assignment: CDR1 DFQATT and CDR2 SNEGSKA (reference sequence). V lost 3 bases, J lost 7 bases, and 25 bases lay in between. The CDR3 has 17 amino acids.

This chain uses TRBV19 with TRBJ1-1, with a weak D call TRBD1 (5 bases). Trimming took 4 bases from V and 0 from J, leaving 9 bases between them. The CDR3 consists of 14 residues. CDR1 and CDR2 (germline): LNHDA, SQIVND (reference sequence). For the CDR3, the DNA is TGTGCCAGTAGTACGACAGATCTGAACACTGAAGCTTTCTTT. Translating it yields CASSTTDLNTEAFF.

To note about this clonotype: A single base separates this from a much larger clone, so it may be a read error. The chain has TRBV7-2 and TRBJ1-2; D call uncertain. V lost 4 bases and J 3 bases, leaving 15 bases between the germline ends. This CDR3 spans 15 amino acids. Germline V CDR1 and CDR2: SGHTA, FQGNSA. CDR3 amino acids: CASSSSRVQDYGYTF. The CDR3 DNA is TGTGCCAGCAGCTCATCAAGGGTGCAGGACTATGGCTACACCTTC.

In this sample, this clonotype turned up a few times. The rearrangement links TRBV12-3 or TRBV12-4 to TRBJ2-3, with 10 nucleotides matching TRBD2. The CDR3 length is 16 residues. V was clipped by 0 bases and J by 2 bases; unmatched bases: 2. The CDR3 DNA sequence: TGTGCCAGCAGTTTAGCGCTAGCGGGAGACACAGATACGCAGTATTTT. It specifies CASSLALAGDTDTQYF.

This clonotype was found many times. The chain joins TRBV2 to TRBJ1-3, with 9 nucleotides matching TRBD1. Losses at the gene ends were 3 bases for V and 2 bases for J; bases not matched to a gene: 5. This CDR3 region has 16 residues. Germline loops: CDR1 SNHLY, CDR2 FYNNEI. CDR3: CASSDGTGITGNTIYF. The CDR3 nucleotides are TGTGCCAGCAGTGATGGGACAGGGATCACTGGAAACACCATATATTTT.

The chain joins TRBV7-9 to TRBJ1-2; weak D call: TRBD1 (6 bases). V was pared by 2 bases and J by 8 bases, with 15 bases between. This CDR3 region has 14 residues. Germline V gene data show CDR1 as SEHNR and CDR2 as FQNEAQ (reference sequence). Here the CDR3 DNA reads TGTGCCAGCAGCTTACACCGGGGGGCTGAAGGCTACACCTTC. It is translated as CASSLHRGAEGYTF.

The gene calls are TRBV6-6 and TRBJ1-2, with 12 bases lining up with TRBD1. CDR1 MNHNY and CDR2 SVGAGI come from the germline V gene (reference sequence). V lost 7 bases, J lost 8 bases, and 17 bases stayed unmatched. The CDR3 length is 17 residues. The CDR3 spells CASTLTGTGGILRGYTF. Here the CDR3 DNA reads TGTGCCAGCACTTTGACCGGGACAGGGGGCATTTTGAGAGGCTACACCTTC.

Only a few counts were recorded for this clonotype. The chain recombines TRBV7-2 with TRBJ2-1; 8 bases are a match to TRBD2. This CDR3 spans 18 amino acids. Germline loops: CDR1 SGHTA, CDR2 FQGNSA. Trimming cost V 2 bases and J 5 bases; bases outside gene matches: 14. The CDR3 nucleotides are TGTGCCAGCAGCTTACCTACAACGGGAGGGCCCCACCACAATGAGCAGTTCTTC. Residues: CASSLPTTGGPHHNEQFF. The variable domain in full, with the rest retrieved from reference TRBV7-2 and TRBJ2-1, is GAGVSQSPSNKVTEKGKDVELRCDPISGHTALYWYRQSLGQGLEFLIYFQGNSAPDKSGLPSDRFSAERTGGSVSTLTIQRTQQEDSAVYLCASSLPTTGGPHHNEQFFGPGTRLTVL.

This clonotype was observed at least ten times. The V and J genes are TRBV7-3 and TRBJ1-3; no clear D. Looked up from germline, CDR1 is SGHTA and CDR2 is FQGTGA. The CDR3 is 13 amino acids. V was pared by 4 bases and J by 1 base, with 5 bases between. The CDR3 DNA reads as TGTGCCAGCAGCTCCGCTTCTGGAAACACCATATATTTT. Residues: CASSSASGNTIYF. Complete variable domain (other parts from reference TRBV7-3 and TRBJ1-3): GAGVSQTPSNKVTEKGKYVELRCDPISGHTALYWYRQSLGQGPEFLIYFQGTGAADDSGLPNDRFFAVRPEGSVSTLKIQRTERGDSAVYLCASSSASGNTIYFGEGSWLTVV.

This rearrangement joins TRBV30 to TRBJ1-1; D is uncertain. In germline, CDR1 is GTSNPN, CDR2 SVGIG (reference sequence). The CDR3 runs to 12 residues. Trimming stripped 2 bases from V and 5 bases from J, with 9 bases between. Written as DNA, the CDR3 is TGTGCCTGGAGTTATGGGGTGACTGAAGCTTTCTTT. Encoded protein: CAWSYGVTEAFF.

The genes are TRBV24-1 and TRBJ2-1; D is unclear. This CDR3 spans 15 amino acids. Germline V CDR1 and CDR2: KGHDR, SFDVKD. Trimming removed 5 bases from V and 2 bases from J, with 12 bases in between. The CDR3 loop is CATSGRRIPYNEQFF. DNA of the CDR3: TGTGCCACCAGTGGACGGAGAATCCCCTACAATGAGCAGTTCTTC.

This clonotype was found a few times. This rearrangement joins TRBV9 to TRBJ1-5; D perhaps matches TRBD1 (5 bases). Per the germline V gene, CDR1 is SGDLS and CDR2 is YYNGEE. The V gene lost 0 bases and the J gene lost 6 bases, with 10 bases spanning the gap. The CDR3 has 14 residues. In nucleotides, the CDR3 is TGTGCCAGCAGCGTAGGGGGGAGTCGTCAGCCCCAGCATTTT. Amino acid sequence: CASSVGGSRQPQHF.

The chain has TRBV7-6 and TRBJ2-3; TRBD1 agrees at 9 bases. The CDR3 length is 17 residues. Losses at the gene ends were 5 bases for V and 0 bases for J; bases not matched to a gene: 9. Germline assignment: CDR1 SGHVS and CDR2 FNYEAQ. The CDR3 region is CASSAPGQGSSTDTQYF. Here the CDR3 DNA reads TGTGCCAGCAGCGCTCCGGGACAGGGATCCAGCACAGATACGCAGTATTTT.

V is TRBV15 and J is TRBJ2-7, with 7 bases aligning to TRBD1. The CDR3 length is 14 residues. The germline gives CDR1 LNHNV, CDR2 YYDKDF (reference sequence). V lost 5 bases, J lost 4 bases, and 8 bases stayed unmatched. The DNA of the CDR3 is TGTGCCACCAGCGAGGGTGGGACAGCTTACGAGCAGTACGTC. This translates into CATSEGGTAYEQYV.

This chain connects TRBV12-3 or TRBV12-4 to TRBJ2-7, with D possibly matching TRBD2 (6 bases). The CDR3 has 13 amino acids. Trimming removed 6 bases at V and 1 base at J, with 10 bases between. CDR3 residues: CASRDGSSYEQYF. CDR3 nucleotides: TGTGCCAGCAGAGACGGGAGTTCCTACGAGCAGTACTTC.

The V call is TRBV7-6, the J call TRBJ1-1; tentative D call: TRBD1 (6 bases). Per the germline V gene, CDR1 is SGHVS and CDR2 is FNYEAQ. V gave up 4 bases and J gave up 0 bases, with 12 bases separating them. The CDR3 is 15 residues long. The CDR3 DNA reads TGTGCCAGCAGCTCTGGACAGAGCATGAACACTGAAGCTTTCTTT. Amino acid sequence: CASSSGQSMNTEAFF.

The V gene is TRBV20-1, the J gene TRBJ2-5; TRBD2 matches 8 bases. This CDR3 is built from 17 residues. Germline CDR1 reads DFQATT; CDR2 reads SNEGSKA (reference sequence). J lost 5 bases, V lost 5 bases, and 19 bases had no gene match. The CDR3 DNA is TGCAGTGCTTTTGGGCAAGCGGGAGTCCGGTGGGGGGAGACCCAGTACTTC. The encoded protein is CSAFGQAGVRWGETQYF.

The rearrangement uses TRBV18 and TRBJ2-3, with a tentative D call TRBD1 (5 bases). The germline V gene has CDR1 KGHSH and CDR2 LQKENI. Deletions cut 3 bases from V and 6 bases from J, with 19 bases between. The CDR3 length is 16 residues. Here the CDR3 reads CASSPSIGVRPDTQYF. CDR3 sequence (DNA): TGTGCCAGCTCACCCAGCATAGGGGTCCGTCCGGATACGCAGTATTTT.

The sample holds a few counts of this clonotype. CDR3 protein: CASSSAGTGQGFGYTF. CDR3 in DNA: TGTGCCAGCAGCTCCGCCGGGACAGGGCAGGGCTTTGGCTACACCTTC. V gene TRBV7-9 combines with J gene TRBJ1-2, with TRBD1 matching over 9 bases. V trimming: 4 bases; J trimming: 7 bases; junction bases outside the gene matches: 13. Per the germline V gene, CDR1 is SEHNR and CDR2 is FQNEAQ (reference sequence). The CDR3 sequence is 16 residues long.

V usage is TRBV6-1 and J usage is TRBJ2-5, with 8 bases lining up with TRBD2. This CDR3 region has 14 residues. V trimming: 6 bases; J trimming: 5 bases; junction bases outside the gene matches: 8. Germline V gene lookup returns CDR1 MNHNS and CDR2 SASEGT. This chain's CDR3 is CASRVSAGDETQYF. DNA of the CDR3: TGTGCCAGCAGAGTATCAGCGGGAGATGAGACCCAGTACTTC.

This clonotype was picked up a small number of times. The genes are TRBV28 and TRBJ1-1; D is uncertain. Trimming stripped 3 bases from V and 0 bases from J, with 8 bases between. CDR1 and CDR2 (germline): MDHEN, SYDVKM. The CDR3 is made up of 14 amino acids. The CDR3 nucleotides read TGTGCCAGCAGTTTTCAGATCATGAACACTGAAGCTTTCTTT. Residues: CASSFQIMNTEAFF.

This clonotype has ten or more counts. The CDR3 here is CASRGSSSYNEQFF. The CDR3 bases are TGTGCCAGCCGGGGGTCGAGCTCCTACAATGAGCAGTTCTTC. The chain couples TRBV12-3 or TRBV12-4 to TRBJ2-1; tentatively, D is TRBD2 (6 bases). The CDR3 runs to 14 residues. V was pared by 8 bases and J by 0 bases, with 11 bases between.

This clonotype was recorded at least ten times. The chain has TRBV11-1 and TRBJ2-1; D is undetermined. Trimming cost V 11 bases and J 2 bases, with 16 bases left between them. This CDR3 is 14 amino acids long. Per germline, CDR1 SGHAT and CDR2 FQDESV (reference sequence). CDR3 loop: CASSPSSTYNEQFF. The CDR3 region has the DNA TGTGCCTCTTCACCCAGTAGCACCTACAATGAGCAGTTCTTC.

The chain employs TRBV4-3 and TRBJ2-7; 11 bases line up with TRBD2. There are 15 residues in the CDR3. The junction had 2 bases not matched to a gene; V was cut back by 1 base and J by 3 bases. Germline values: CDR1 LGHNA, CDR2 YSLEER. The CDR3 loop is CASSQGLAGYYEQYF. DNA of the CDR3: TGCGCCAGCAGCCAAGGACTAGCGGGATACTACGAGCAGTACTTC.

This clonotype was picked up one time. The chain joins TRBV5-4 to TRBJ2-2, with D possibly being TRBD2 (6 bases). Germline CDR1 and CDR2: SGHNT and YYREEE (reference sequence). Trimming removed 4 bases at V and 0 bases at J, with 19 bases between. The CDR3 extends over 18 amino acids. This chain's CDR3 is CASSPGGSGHANTGELFF. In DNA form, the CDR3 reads TGTGCCAGCAGCCCAGGTGGTAGCGGCCACGCGAACACCGGGGAGCTGTTTTTT.

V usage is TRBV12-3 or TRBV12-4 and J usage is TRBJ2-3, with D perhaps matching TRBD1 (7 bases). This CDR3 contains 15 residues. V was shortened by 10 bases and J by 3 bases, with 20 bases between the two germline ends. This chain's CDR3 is CATLGGTVDTDTQYF. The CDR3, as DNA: TGTGCCACCCTAGGGGGGACAGTCGATACAGATACGCAGTATTTT.

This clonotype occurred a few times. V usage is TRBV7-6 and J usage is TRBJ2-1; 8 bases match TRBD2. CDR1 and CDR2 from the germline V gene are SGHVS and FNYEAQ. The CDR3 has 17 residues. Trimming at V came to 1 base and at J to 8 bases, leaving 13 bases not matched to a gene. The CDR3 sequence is CASSLVVSAGGGDEQFF. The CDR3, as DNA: TGTGCCAGCAGCTTAGTCGTATCTGCGGGAGGCGGCGATGAGCAGTTCTTC.

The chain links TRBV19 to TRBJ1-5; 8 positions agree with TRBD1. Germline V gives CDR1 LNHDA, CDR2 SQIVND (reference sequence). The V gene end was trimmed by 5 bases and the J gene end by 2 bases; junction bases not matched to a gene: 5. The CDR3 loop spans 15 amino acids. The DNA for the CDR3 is TGTGCCAGTAGTTCAGGGGGCGCAGGCAATCAGCCCCAGCATTTT. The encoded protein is CASSSGGAGNQPQHF.